The 11 T cell receptor beta chains below all came from one sample that was sequenced in a study of blood T cell repertoires in COVID-19. The protocol was immunoSEQ multiplex PCR, while the TCRdb copy is restricted to in-frame clones and leaves out a portion. The sample includes fewer than 300,000 clones, 85% seen only once; the top ten take 2% to 3%. Sequencing input: PBMCs or T cells enriched from blood (not recorded which). These receptors originate from a woman aged 50 to 65 who had recovered from COVID-19.

The gene calls are TRBV18 and TRBJ1-1; TRBD1 matches 9 bases. V was clipped by 0 bases and J by 6 bases; unmatched bases: 5. Germline V gene data show CDR1 as KGHSH and CDR2 as LQKENI. There are 15 residues in the CDR3. CDR3 loop: CASSPPSGQGAEAFF. The CDR3 bases are TGTGCCAGCTCACCACCCTCGGGACAGGGCGCTGAAGCTTTCTTT.

This chain joins TRBV3-1 (or the pseudogene TRBV3-2) and TRBJ2-7; possible D gene TRBD1, 6 bases. With 0 bases removed from V and 9 bases from J, the gap between germline ends came to 24 bases. Germline lookup yields CDR1 LGHDT and CDR2 YNNKEL (reference sequence). This CDR3 contains 17 residues. The CDR3 bases are TGTGCCAGCAGCCAAGATGGGCCTACCGGGACACTCGGTTTGCAGTACTTC. It translates to CASSQDGPTGTLGLQYF.

The chain is built from TRBV6-5 and TRBJ1-2; no clear D. V lost 0 bases and J lost 6, with 8 bases in between. Germline values: CDR1 MNHEY, CDR2 SVGAGI. CDR3 length equals 13 residues. In DNA, the CDR3 is TGTGCCAGCAGTTACTCGCGAGGGAATGGCTACACCTTC. It specifies CASSYSRGNGYTF.

This chain uses TRBV15 with TRBJ1-2; 7 nucleotides line up with TRBD1. The CDR3 contains 15 residues. Germline loops: CDR1 LNHNV, CDR2 YYDKDF (reference sequence). The V segment lost 3 bases and the J segment 3 bases; nucleotides outside the gene matches: 7. The CDR3 reads CATSRPRGADYGYTF. CDR3 DNA: TGTGCCACCAGCAGGCCCAGGGGGGCGGACTATGGCTACACCTTC.

CDR3 amino acids: CASSYVGQLTYEQYF. The CDR3 DNA sequence: TGTGCCAGCAGTTACGTCGGACAGTTGACCTACGAGCAGTACTTC. V usage is TRBV6-5 and J usage is TRBJ2-7, with D possibly matching TRBD1 (6 bases). CDR3 length equals 15 residues. The V gene lost 2 bases and the J gene lost 2 bases, with 13 bases spanning the gap. Germline lookup yields CDR1 MNHEY and CDR2 SVGAGI.

J is TRBJ1-6 and V is TRBV27; D is unclear. This CDR3 is built from 17 residues. V was cut by 5 bases and J by 0 bases, with 14 bases left in between. Looked up from germline, CDR1 is MNHEY and CDR2 is SMNVEV (reference sequence). CDR3 protein: CASSRYSLSSYNSPLHF. CDR3 in DNA: TGTGCCAGCAGTCGCTACAGTCTAAGCTCCTATAATTCACCCCTCCACTTT.

The chain combines TRBV30 with TRBJ1-5, with a tentative D call TRBD1 (6 bases). The V end lost 2 bases, the J end lost 6 bases, and 14 bases lay between the germline ends. CDR1 is GTSNPN, CDR2 SVGIG, per germline (reference sequence). The CDR3 covers 14 residues. The CDR3 DNA is TGTGCCTGGAGTATTCAGGGGCGTCTTCAGCCCCAGCATTTT. Translated: CAWSIQGRLQPQHF.

This rearrangement joins TRBV9 to TRBJ1-2; 8 bases fit TRBD1. The CDR3 extends over 14 amino acids. Germline V lookup: CDR1 SGDLS, CDR2 YYNGEE. J lost 2 bases, V lost 3 bases, and 3 bases had no gene match. The CDR3 region is CASSARDRNYGYTF. Written as DNA, the CDR3 is TGTGCCAGCAGCGCCCGGGACAGGAACTATGGCTACACCTTC.

V usage is TRBV27 and J usage is TRBJ2-5, with a tentative D call TRBD2 (5 bases). The CDR3 runs to 15 residues. CDR1 is MNHEY and CDR2 is SMNVEV in the germline V gene (reference sequence). Trimming took 2 bases from V and 3 from J, leaving 13 bases between them. The CDR3 DNA is TGTGCCAGCAGTTTAGTGGGAGCATTTAAAGAGACCCAGTACTTC. Its translation: CASSLVGAFKETQYF.

This clone was observed a single time. In nucleotides, the CDR3 is TGTGCCAGCAGTGACGGAGGAGCGGGGGGAGGCTACAATGAGCAGTTCTTC. This sequence encodes CASSDGGAGGGYNEQFF. This rearrangement joins TRBV6-4 to TRBJ2-1; 9 bases line up with TRBD2. The CDR3 has 17 residues. Germline assignment: CDR1 MRHNA and CDR2 SNTAGT. Trimming removed 2 bases from V and 3 bases from J; junction bases left unmatched: 8.

The chain has TRBV5-1 and TRBJ1-5; 12 bases are shared with TRBD1. The CDR3 sequence is 16 residues long. V trimming: 4 bases; J trimming: 6 bases; junction bases outside the gene matches: 8. CDR1 is SGHRS and CDR2 is YFSETQ in the germline V gene. The chain's CDR3 is CASSPEGQGAGQPQHF. CDR3 nucleotides: TGCGCCAGCAGCCCGGAGGGACAGGGGGCCGGTCAGCCCCAGCATTTT.